Below, 8 T cell receptor beta chains from the same sample are listed, as sequenced in a study of CD8+CD57+ T cells in acquired aplastic anemia. For CDR3 and TCR beta VDJ profiling, genomic DNA was the template used. Via MiXCR, TCRdb re-called the reads, giving one row per CDR3 protein. Here the sample spans 75,000 to 90,000 distinct CDR3 sequences, about 45% being singletons. Source material: sorted CD4+, CD8+, or CD8+CD57+ T cells (not recorded which) from PBMCs. The receptors stem from a human donor in good health, serving as a control.

This rearrangement joins TRBV5-1 to TRBJ2-1; the D is unclear. CDR1 and CDR2 (germline): SGHRS, YFSETQ. Trimming stripped 0 bases from V and 7 bases from J, with 14 bases between. CDR3 length equals 15 residues. The CDR3 sequence: CASSLAGPLGNEQFF. The CDR3 bases are TGCGCCAGCAGCTTGGCCGGGCCCTTGGGAAATGAGCAGTTCTTC.

This clonotype was observed a single time. This is likely a read error, given that the CDR3 carries no conserved phenylalanine or tryptophan at its end. CDR3 sequence (DNA): TGTGCCAGCAGCTTAGAGGAGGGCAGAAACACTGAAGCTTTCCTT. It translates to CASSLEEGRNTEAFL. The chain couples TRBV13 to TRBJ1-1, with D uncertain. CDR3 length equals 15 residues. CDR1 and CDR2 from the germline V gene are PRHDT and FYEKMQ (reference sequence). The V and J ends lost 1 base and 2 bases respectively, with 11 bases between them.

This clonotype was counted many times. The chain carries TRBV5-8 and TRBJ1-2, with a weak D call TRBD1 (6 bases). CDR3 length: 15 residues. Germline V CDR1 and CDR2: SGHTS, YDEGEE. Trimming took 3 bases from V and 0 from J, leaving 12 bases between them. CDR3 DNA sequence: TGTGCCAGCAGCTCGGGACACCCAGCTAACTATGGCTACACCTTC. This codes for CASSSGHPANYGYTF.

A few counts support this clonotype. The chain is built from TRBV13 and TRBJ2-7; 13 bases map to TRBD2. V lost 5 bases, J lost 0 bases, and 7 bases stayed unmatched. This CDR3 is 17 amino acids long. Germline loops: CDR1 PRHDT, CDR2 FYEKMQ (reference sequence). The CDR3 protein is CASSLRGLAGSSYEQYF. The CDR3 coding sequence is TGTGCCAGCAGCCTCAGGGGACTAGCGGGGTCCTCCTACGAGCAGTACTTC. The full variable domain, its missing parts supplied by reference TRBV13 and TRBJ2-7, is AAGVIQSPRHLIKEKRETATLKCYPIPRHDTVYWYQQGPGQDPQFLISFYEKMQSDKGSIPDRFSAQQFSDYHSELNMSSLELGDSALYFCASSLRGLAGSSYEQYFGPGTRLTVT.

This clonotype has a count of ten or more. The gene calls are TRBV19 and TRBJ1-6; TRBD1 might be the D (5 bases). Germline loops: CDR1 LNHDA, CDR2 SQIVND (reference sequence). The V end was cut by 1 base, the J end by 7 bases, with 11 bases between. The CDR3 length is 15 residues. The CDR3 is CASSIVYGGNSPLHF. Here the CDR3 DNA reads TGTGCCAGTAGTATAGTTTACGGGGGGAATTCACCCCTCCACTTT. Full variable domain (remainder filled in from reference TRBV19 and TRBJ1-6): DGGITQSPKYLFRKEGQNVTLSCEQNLNHDAMYWYRQDPGQGLRLIYYSQIVNDFQKGDIAEGYSVSREKKESFPLTVTSAQKNPTAFYLCASSIVYGGNSPLHFGNGTRLTVT.

The V call is TRBV5-1, the J call TRBJ1-1; 8 nucleotides align to TRBD1. Germline CDR1 SGHRS, CDR2 YFSETQ. There are 14 residues in the CDR3. V lost 4 bases, J lost 4 bases, and 6 bases stayed unmatched. DNA of the CDR3: TGCGCCAGCAGCCCCGGACAGGGACTCACTGAAGCTTTCTTT. It specifies CASSPGQGLTEAFF.

CDR3 in amino acids: CASPARGTNTGELFF. The CDR3 region has the DNA TGTGCCAGCCCCGCAAGGGGGACGAACACCGGGGAGCTGTTTTTT. The chain is built from TRBV7-8 and TRBJ2-2; D is possibly TRBD1 (6 bases). Germline-derived CDR1 and CDR2 are SGHVS and FQNEAQ. This CDR3 has 15 residues. With 8 bases removed from V and 0 bases from J, the gap between germline ends came to 13 bases. The variable domain in full, with the rest retrieved from reference TRBV7-8 and TRBJ2-2, is GAGVSQSPRYKVAKRGQDVALRCDPISGHVSLFWYQQALGQGPEFLTYFQNEAQLDKSGLPSDRFFAERPEGSVSTLKIQRTQQEDSAVYLCASPARGTNTGELFFGEGSRLTVL.

The chain links TRBV2 to TRBJ1-3; D unresolved. The CDR3 loop spans 15 amino acids. V lost 5 bases to trimming and J lost 0 bases, with 11 bases between them. Germline V gives CDR1 SNHLY, CDR2 FYNNEI. CDR3 nucleotide sequence: TGTGCCAGCAGTACAAGGTTCCCCTCTGGAAACACCATATATTTT. Translation: CASSTRFPSGNTIYF. Full variable domain (rest looked up from reference TRBV2 and TRBJ1-3): EPEVTQTPSHQVTQMGQEVILRCVPISNHLYFYWYRQILGQKVEFLVSFYNNEISEKSEIFDDQFSVERPDGSNFTLKIRSTKLEDSAMYFCASSTRFPSGNTIYFGEGSWLTVV.